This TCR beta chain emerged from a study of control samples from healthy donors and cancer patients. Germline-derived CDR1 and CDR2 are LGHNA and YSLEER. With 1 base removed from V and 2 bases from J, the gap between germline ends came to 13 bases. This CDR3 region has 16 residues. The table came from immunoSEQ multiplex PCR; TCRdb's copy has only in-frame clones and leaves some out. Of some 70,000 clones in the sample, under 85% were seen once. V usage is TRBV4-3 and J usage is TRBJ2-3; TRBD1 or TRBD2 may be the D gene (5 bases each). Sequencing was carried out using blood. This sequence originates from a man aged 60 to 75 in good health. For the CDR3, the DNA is TGCGCCAGCAGCCAAGTCGGGACGGCCAACACAGATACGCAGTATTTT. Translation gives CASSQVGTANTDTQYF.